This TCR beta chain was observed in a study of Ad26.COV2.S vaccination and SARS-CoV-2 variants. The study's findings and limits: Total responses of T cells may have been underestimated by the analyses of TCR breadth and depth. Measurement of non-spike TCR breadth gave similar results in vaccine and placebo recipients.

A remark on this clone: Its antigen is undetermined. The sample has other DNA sequences that encode this CDR3 too.

The V gene's germline CDR1 is GTSNPN and CDR2 SVGIG (reference sequence). This CDR3 has 13 residues. The V gene lost 0 bases and the J gene lost 4 bases, with 7 bases spanning the gap. This sample's treatment: 15 to 20 received Ad26.COV2.S at low or high dose, single or two shots; about 5 received placebo; per-sample allocation not given. After the first vaccine or placebo injection, samples were drawn on day 63. A Boston adult aged 18-55 years was the donor. Here immunoSEQ multiplex PCR was the method, and the copy in TCRdb shows in-frame clones only, minus some. The table shows about 420,000 clones, with 88% occurring only once.

The origin of this receptor is a person between 18 and 65 years old who received the Ad26.COV2.S COVID-19 vaccine or a placebo. The chain couples TRBV30 to TRBJ1-5, with D unresolved. The sequencing used peripheral blood, collected in a trial of Ad26.COV2.S vaccine versus placebo. In nucleotides, the CDR3 is TGTGCCTGGAGTGTACTGGGGAATCAGCCCCAGCATTTT. Amino acid sequence: CAWSVLGNQPQHF. Filled out from reference TRBV30 and TRBJ1-5, the complete variable domain reads SQTIHQWPATLVQPVGSPLSLECTVEGTSNPNLYWYRQAAGRGLQLLFYSVGIGQISSEVPQNLSASRPQDRQFILSSKKLLLSDSGFYLCAWSVLGNQPQHFGDGTRLSIL.